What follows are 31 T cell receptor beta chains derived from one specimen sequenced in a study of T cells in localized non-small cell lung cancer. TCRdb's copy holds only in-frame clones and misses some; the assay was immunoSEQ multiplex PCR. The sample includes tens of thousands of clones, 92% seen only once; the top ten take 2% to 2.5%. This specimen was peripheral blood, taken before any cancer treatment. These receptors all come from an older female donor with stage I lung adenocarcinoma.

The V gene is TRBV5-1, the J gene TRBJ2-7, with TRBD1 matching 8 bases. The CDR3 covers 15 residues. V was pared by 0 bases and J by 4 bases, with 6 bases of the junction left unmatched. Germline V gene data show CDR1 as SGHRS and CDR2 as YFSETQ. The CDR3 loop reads CASSLAGTGVYEQYF. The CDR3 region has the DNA TGCGCCAGCAGCTTGGCCGGGACAGGTGTTTACGAGCAGTACTTC.

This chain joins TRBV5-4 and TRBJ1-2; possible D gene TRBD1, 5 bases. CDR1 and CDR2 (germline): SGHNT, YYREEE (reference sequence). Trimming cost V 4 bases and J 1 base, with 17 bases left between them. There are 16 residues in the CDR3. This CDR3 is CASSRWANRLNYGYTF. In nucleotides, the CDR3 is TGTGCCAGCAGCCGGTGGGCTAACAGGCTTAACTATGGCTACACCTTC.

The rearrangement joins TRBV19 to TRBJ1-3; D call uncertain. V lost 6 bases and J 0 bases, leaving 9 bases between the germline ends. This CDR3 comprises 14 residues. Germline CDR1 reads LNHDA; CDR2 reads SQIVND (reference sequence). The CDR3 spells CASSTSYSGNTIYF. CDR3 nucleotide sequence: TGTGCCAGTAGCACCAGCTACTCTGGAAACACCATATATTTT. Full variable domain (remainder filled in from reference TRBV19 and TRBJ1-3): DGGITQSPKYLFRKEGQNVTLSCEQNLNHDAMYWYRQDPGQGLRLIYYSQIVNDFQKGDIAEGYSVSREKKESFPLTVTSAQKNPTAFYLCASSTSYSGNTIYFGEGSWLTVV.

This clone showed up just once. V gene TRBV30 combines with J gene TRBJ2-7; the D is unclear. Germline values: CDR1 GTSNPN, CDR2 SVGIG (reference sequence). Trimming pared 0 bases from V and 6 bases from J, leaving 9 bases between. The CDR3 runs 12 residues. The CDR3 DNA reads TGTGCCTGGAGTGTAAATTGGCGCGAGCAGTACTTC. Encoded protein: CAWSVNWREQYF. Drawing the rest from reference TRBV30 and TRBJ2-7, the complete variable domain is SQTIHQWPATLVQPVGSPLSLECTVEGTSNPNLYWYRQAAGRGLQLLFYSVGIGQISSEVPQNLSASRPQDRQFILSSKKLLLSDSGFYLCAWSVNWREQYFGPGTRLTVT.

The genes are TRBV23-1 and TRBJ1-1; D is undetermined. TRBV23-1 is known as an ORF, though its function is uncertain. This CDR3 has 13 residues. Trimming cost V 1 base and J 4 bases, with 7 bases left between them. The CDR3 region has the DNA TGCGCCAGCAGTCAATTACAAGGCACTGAAGCTTTCTTT. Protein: CASSQLQGTEAFF.

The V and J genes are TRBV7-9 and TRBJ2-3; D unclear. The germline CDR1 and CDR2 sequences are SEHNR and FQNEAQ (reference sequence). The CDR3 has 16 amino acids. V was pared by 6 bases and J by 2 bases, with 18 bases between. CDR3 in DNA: TGTGCCAGCAGTTTCAGGCCCTCCGCTGTCACAGATACGCAGTATTTT. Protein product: CASSFRPSAVTDTQYF.

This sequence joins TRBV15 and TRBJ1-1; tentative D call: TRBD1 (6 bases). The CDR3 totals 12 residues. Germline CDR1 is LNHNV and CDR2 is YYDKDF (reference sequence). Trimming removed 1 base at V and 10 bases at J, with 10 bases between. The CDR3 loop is CATSRGGGVAFF. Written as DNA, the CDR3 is TGTGCCACCAGCAGAGGAGGGGGGGTAGCTTTCTTT. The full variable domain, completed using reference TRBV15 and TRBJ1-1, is DAMVIQNPRYQVTQFGKPVTLSCSQTLNHNVMYWYQQKSSQAPKLLFHYYDKDFNNEADTPDNFQSRRPNTSFCFLDIRSPGLGDTAMYLCATSRGGGVAFFGQGTRLTVV.

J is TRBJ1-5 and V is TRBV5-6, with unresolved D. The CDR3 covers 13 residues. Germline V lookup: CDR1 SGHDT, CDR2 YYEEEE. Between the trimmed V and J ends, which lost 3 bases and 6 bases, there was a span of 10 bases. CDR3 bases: TGTGCCAGCAGCTCCATCCGGGTTCAGCCCCAGCATTTT. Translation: CASSSIRVQPQHF.

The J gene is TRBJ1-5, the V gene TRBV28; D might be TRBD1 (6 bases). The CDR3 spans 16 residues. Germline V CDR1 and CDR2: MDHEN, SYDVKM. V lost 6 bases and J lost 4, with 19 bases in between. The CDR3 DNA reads TGTGCCAGCAGGCCCGGGGGGGGCGCGGGGAATCAGCCCCAGCATTTT. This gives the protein CASRPGGGAGNQPQHF. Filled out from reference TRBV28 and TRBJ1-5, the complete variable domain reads DVKVTQSSRYLVKRTGEKVFLECVQDMDHENMFWYRQDPGLGLRLIYFSYDVKMKEKGDIPEGYSVSREKKERFSLILESASTNQTSMYLCASRPGGGAGNQPQHFGDGTRLSIL.

In DNA, the CDR3 is TGTGCCAGCAGCACAGGGGGCGCGTACAATGAGCAGTTCTTC. It translates to CASSTGGAYNEQFF. The chain combines TRBV6-5 with TRBJ2-1; TRBD1 matches at 9 bases. Germline V gives CDR1 MNHEY, CDR2 SVGAGI. CDR3 length: 14 amino acids. V gave up 6 bases and J gave up 4 bases; unmatched junction bases: 4.

The CDR3: CASSESVRRTGQYF. CDR3 bases: TGTGCCAGCAGTGAATCCGTCAGGAGGACGGGACAGTACTTC. The chain combines TRBV25-1 with TRBJ2-7, with D perhaps TRBD2 (5 bases). The CDR3 loop spans 14 amino acids. The V end was cut by 1 base, the J end by 10 bases, with 17 bases between. Germline V gene data show CDR1 as MGHDK and CDR2 as SYGVNS.

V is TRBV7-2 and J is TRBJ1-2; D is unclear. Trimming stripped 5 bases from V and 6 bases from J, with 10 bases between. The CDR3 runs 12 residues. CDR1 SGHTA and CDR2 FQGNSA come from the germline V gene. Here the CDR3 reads CASSQRSHGYTF. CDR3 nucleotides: TGTGCCAGCAGCCAACGTTCGCATGGCTACACCTTC.

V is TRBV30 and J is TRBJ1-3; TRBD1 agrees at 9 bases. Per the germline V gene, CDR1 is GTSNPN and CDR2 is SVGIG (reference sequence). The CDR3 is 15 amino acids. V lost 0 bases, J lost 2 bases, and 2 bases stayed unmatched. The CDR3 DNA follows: TGTGCCTGGAGTGTCGGGGACAGGGCTGGAAACACCATATATTTT. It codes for CAWSVGDRAGNTIYF.

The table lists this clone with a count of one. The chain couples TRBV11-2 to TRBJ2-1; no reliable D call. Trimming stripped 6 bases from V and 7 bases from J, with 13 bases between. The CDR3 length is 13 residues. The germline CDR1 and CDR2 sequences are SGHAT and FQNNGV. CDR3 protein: CASSPRPRNEQFF. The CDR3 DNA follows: TGTGCCAGCAGTCCTAGACCCAGAAATGAGCAGTTCTTC.

The CDR3 DNA sequence: TGTGCCATCAAGGGGGCGGATACGCAGTATTTT. Translated: CAIKGADTQYF. The chain employs TRBV10-3 and TRBJ2-3; 7 bases align to TRBD1. Germline V lookup: CDR1 ENHRY, CDR2 SYGVKD. V lost 7 bases and J lost 6; bases outside the gene matches: 1. The CDR3 is 11 amino acids.

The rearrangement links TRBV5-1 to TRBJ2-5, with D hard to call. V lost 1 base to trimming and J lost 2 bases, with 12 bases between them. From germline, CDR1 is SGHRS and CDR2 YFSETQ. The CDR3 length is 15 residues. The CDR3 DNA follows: TGCGCCAGCAGCTTGAGCTGGGGTAATCAAGAGACCCAGTACTTC. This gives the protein CASSLSWGNQETQYF.

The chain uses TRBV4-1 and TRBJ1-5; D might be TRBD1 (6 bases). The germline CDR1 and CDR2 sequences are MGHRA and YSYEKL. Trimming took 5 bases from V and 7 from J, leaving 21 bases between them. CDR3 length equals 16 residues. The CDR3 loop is CASSSPQVGGQQPQHF. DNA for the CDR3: TGCGCCAGCAGCTCCCCTCAGGTGGGGGGCCAACAGCCCCAGCATTTT.

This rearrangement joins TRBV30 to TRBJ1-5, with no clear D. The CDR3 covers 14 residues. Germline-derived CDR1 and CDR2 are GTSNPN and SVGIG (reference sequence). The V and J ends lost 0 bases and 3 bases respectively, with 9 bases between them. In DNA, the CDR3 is TGTGCCTGGAGTGTATCCGCAGTCAATCAGCCCCAGCATTTT. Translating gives CAWSVSAVNQPQHF.

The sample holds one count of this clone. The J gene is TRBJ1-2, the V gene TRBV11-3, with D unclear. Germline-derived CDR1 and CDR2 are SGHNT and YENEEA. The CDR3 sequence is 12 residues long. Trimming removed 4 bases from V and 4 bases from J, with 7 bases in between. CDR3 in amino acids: CASSSGSYGYTF. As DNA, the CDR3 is TGTGCCAGCAGCTCGGGATCCTATGGCTACACCTTC.

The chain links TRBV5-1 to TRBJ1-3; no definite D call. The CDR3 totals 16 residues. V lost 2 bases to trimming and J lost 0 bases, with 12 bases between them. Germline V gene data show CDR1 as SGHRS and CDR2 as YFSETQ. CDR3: CASSLAGRDSGNTIYF. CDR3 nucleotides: TGCGCCAGCAGCTTAGCGGGGAGAGACTCTGGAAACACCATATATTTT.

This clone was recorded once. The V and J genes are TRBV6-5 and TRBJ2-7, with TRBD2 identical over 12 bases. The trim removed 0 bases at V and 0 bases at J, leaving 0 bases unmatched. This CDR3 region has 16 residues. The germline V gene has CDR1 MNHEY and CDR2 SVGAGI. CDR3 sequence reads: CASSYSGLAGSYEQYF. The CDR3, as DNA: TGTGCCAGCAGTTACTCGGGACTAGCGGGCTCCTACGAGCAGTACTTC.

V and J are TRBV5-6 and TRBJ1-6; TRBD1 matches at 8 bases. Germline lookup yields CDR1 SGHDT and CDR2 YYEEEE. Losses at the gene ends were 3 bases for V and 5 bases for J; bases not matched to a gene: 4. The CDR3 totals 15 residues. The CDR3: CASSSGQGDNSPLHF. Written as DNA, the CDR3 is TGTGCCAGCAGCTCCGGACAGGGAGATAATTCACCCCTCCACTTT.

CDR3 sequence: CASTYGVGTGGSGANVLTF. In DNA form, the CDR3 reads TGTGCCAGCACCTATGGGGTTGGGACAGGGGGATCTGGGGCCAACGTCCTGACTTTC. This chain joins TRBV5-4 and TRBJ2-6; the match to TRBD1 covers 11 bases. The trim removed 6 bases at V and 1 base at J, leaving 12 bases unmatched. The CDR3 extends over 19 amino acids. Germline V gene lookup returns CDR1 SGHNT and CDR2 YYREEE (reference sequence).

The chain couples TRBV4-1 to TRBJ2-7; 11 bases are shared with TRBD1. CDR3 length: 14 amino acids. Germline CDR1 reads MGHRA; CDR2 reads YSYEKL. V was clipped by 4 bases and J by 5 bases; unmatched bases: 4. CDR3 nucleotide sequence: TGCGCCAGCAGCCCCGGGACAGGGGGGGACGAGCAGTACTTC. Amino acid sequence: CASSPGTGGDEQYF.

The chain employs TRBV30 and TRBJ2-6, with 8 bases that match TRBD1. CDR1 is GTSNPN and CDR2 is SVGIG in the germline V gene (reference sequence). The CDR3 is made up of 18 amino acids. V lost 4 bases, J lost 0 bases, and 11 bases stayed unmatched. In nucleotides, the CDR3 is TGTGCCTGGATCGCAGGGGGCGCACCTCACTCTGGGGCCAACGTCCTGACTTTC. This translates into CAWIAGGAPHSGANVLTF.

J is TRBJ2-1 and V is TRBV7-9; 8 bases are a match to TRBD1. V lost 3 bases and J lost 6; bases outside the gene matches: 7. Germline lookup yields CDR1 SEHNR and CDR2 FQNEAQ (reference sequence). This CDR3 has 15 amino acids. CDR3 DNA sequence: TGTGCCAGCAGCTTTTCAGGGGGCTATAGCAATGAGCAGTTCTTC. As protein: CASSFSGGYSNEQFF.

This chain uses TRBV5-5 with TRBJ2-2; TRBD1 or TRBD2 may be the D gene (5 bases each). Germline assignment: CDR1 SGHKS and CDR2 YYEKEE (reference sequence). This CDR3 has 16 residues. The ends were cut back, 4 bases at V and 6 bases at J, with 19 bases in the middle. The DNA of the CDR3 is TGTGCCAGCAGCCTTACCGGGACCTGGGGCGCCGGGGAGCTGTTTTTT. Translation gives CASSLTGTWGAGELFF. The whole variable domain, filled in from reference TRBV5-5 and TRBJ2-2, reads DAGVTQSPTHLIKTRGQQVTLRCSPISGHKSVSWYQQVLGQGPQFIFQYYEKEERGRGNFPDRFSARQFPNYSSELNVNALLLGDSALYLCASSLTGTWGAGELFFGEGSRLTVL.

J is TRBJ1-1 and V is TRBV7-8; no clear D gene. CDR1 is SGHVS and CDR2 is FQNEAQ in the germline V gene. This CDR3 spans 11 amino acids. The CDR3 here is CASGALFEAFF. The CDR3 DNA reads TGTGCGTCGGGCGCCCTATTTGAAGCTTTCTTT.

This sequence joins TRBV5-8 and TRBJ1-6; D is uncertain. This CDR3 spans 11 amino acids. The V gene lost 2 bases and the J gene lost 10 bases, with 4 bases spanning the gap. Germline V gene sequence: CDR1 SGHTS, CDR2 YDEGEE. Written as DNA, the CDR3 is TGTGCCAGCAGCTTAGAATCACCCCTCCACTTT. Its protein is CASSLESPLHF. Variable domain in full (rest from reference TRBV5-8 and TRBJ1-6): EAGVTQSPTHLIKTRGQQATLRCSPISGHTSVYWYQQALGLGLQFLLWYDEGEERNRGNFPPRFSGRQFPNYSSELNVNALELEDSALYLCASSLESPLHFGNGTRLTVT.

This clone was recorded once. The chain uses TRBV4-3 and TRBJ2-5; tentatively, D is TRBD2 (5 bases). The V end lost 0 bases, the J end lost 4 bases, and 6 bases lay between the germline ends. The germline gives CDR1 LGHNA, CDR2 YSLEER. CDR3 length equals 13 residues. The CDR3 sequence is CASSQDRGETQYF. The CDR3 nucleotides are TGCGCCAGCAGCCAAGATCGGGGAGAGACCCAGTACTTC.

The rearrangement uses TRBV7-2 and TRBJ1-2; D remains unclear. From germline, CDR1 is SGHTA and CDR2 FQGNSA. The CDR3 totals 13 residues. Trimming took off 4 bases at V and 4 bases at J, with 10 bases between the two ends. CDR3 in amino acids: CASSSQQSYGYTF. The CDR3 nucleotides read TGTGCCAGCAGCTCACAGCAGAGCTATGGCTACACCTTC.